Below are 19 T cell receptor beta chains sequenced from a single sample in a study of T cells in localized non-small cell lung cancer. TCRdb's copy holds only in-frame clones and misses some; the assay was immunoSEQ multiplex PCR. The sample shows tens of thousands of clones, 65% to 90% of them seen only once. The starting material was PBMCs, obtained before any cancer treatment. The receptors originated from a man aged 40-75 years with stage II lung adenocarcinoma.

In this sample, this clone turned up a few times. This rearrangement joins TRBV7-2 to TRBJ2-7, with D tentatively TRBD1 (5 bases). Germline CDR1 reads SGHTA; CDR2 reads FQGNSA. This CDR3 spans 14 amino acids. Deletions cut 5 bases from V and 5 bases from J, with 16 bases between. Here the CDR3 reads CASSRFLGADEQYF. The CDR3 coding sequence is TGTGCCAGCAGCCGATTTCTAGGGGCGGACGAGCAGTACTTC. The whole variable domain, remainder taken from reference TRBV7-2 and TRBJ2-7, is GAGVSQSPSNKVTEKGKDVELRCDPISGHTALYWYRQSLGQGLEFLIYFQGNSAPDKSGLPSDRFSAERTGGSVSTLTIQRTQQEDSAVYLCASSRFLGADEQYFGPGTRLTVT.

The chain employs TRBV7-9 and TRBJ1-5; D might be TRBD1 (6 bases). V lost 3 bases to trimming and J lost 3 bases, with 12 bases between them. Looked up from germline, CDR1 is SEHNR and CDR2 is FQNEAQ (reference sequence). The CDR3 is 15 amino acids. CDR3 protein: CASSLDWGPNQPQHF. The CDR3 bases are TGTGCCAGCAGCTTGGACTGGGGGCCCAATCAGCCCCAGCATTTT. The complete variable domain, with remaining parts taken from reference TRBV7-9 and TRBJ1-5, reads DTGVSQNPRHKITKRGQNVTFRCDPISEHNRLYWYRQTLGQGPEFLTYFQNEAQLEKSRLLSDRFSAERPKGSFSTLEIQRTEQGDSAMYLCASSLDWGPNQPQHFGDGTRLSIL.

V gene TRBV6-5 combines with J gene TRBJ2-3, with 7 bases lining up with TRBD1. CDR1 and CDR2 from the germline V gene are MNHEY and SVGAGI. This CDR3 is 13 amino acids long. The trim removed 6 bases at V and 0 bases at J, leaving 0 bases unmatched. CDR3 region: CASRTGSTDTQYF. DNA for the CDR3: TGTGCCAGCAGGACAGGGAGCACAGATACGCAGTATTTT.

The chain recombines TRBV7-2 with TRBJ2-1; TRBD2 matches 7 bases. The ends lost 6 bases at V and 0 bases at J; junction bases unmatched: 5. CDR3 length: 15 amino acids. Germline assignment: CDR1 SGHTA and CDR2 FQGNSA. The CDR3 here is CASRLAVSSYNEQFF. In DNA, the CDR3 is TGTGCCAGCAGGCTAGCGGTGAGCTCCTACAATGAGCAGTTCTTC. The whole variable domain, filled in from reference TRBV7-2 and TRBJ2-1, reads GAGVSQSPSNKVTEKGKDVELRCDPISGHTALYWYRQSLGQGLEFLIYFQGNSAPDKSGLPSDRFSAERTGGSVSTLTIQRTQQEDSAVYLCASRLAVSSYNEQFFGPGTRLTVL.

V and J are TRBV5-1 and TRBJ1-4, with 8 bases fitting TRBD1. Germline V gene sequence: CDR1 SGHRS, CDR2 YFSETQ. The CDR3 has 16 residues. Losses at the gene ends were 4 bases for V and 7 bases for J; bases not matched to a gene: 12. The DNA of the CDR3 is TGCGCCAGCAGCCCTACGCTGGGACAGGAATCTGAAAAACTGTTTTTT. Translation: CASSPTLGQESEKLFF.

The CDR3 sequence is CASSLLGLGETQYF. The CDR3 DNA sequence: TGCGCCAGCAGCTTGTTGGGCCTAGGCGAGACCCAGTACTTC. V gene TRBV5-1 combines with J gene TRBJ2-5; D is uncertain. Germline values: CDR1 SGHRS, CDR2 YFSETQ. V was trimmed by 1 base and J by 5 bases, leaving 12 bases between them. CDR3 length: 14 residues.

The chain carries TRBV6-6 and TRBJ1-3; unclear D gene. CDR1 is MNHNY and CDR2 is SVGAGI in the germline V gene (reference sequence). The CDR3 consists of 16 residues. Trimming cost V 0 bases and J 2 bases, with 11 bases left between them. CDR3 amino acids: CASSYSPPRAGNTIYF. CDR3 DNA: TGTGCCAGCAGTTACTCCCCCCCGAGGGCTGGAAACACCATATATTTT.

The CDR3 here is CASSSLDPANTEAFF. The CDR3 coding sequence is TGTGCCAGCAGCTCCCTAGACCCCGCGAACACTGAAGCTTTCTTT. The gene calls are TRBV7-9 and TRBJ1-1; no reliable D call. CDR1 and CDR2 (germline): SEHNR, FQNEAQ (reference sequence). The CDR3 contains 15 residues. Between the trimmed V and J ends, which lost 4 bases and 1 base, there was a span of 13 bases.

The V gene is TRBV5-1, the J gene TRBJ2-5, with TRBD1 matching over 7 bases. After removal of 3 bases from V and 0 bases from J, the junction contained 5 bases not matched to a gene. CDR1 is SGHRS and CDR2 is YFSETQ in the germline V gene. This CDR3 spans 15 amino acids. CDR3 region: CASSSGTVNQETQYF. As DNA, the CDR3 is TGCGCCAGCAGCTCCGGGACAGTGAACCAAGAGACCCAGTACTTC.

The V and J genes are TRBV9 and TRBJ1-1; D unclear. Germline loops: CDR1 SGDLS, CDR2 YYNGEE. CDR3 length: 13 amino acids. Between the trimmed V and J ends, which lost 3 bases and 0 bases, there was a span of 6 bases. Written as DNA, the CDR3 is TGTGCCAGCAGCGCTTACCTGAACACTGAAGCTTTCTTT. This sequence encodes CASSAYLNTEAFF.

The chain joins TRBV28 to TRBJ2-7; 11 positions agree with TRBD2. Germline assignment: CDR1 MDHEN and CDR2 SYDVKM. This CDR3 contains 14 residues. V gave up 5 bases and J gave up 2 bases; unmatched junction bases: 2. The CDR3 sequence: CASSPLAGAYEQYF. In nucleotides, the CDR3 is TGTGCCAGCAGTCCACTAGCGGGGGCCTACGAGCAGTACTTC. The full variable domain, completed using reference TRBV28 and TRBJ2-7, is DVKVTQSSRYLVKRTGEKVFLECVQDMDHENMFWYRQDPGLGLRLIYFSYDVKMKEKGDIPEGYSVSREKKERFSLILESASTNQTSMYLCASSPLAGAYEQYFGPGTRLTVT.

The chain joins TRBV6-5 to TRBJ1-1, with a possible D match to TRBD1 (6 bases). Germline V gene data show CDR1 as MNHEY and CDR2 as SVGAGI. This CDR3 region has 13 residues. The V end lost 5 bases, the J end lost 3 bases, and 10 bases lay between the germline ends. The CDR3 coding sequence is TGTGCCAGCAGTCCCGGACAGTACACTGAAGCTTTCTTT. Translating it yields CASSPGQYTEAFF.

The V and J genes are TRBV10-3 and TRBJ2-7; no clear D. This CDR3 spans 13 amino acids. Germline CDR1 and CDR2: ENHRY and SYGVKD. Trimming removed 4 bases at V and 5 bases at J, with 12 bases between. The CDR3 DNA reads TGTGCCATCAGTGCCAGGTTTAACGACGAGCAGTACTTC. It translates to CAISARFNDEQYF.

This clone has only a few counts. This chain uses TRBV2 with TRBJ2-3, with D uncertain. V was cut by 4 bases and J by 0 bases, with 8 bases left in between. The germline V gene has CDR1 SNHLY and CDR2 FYNNEI. This CDR3 contains 14 residues. The CDR3 loop is CASSVRASTDTQYF. CDR3 DNA: TGTGCCAGCAGTGTGAGAGCTAGCACAGATACGCAGTATTTT.

This rearrangement joins TRBV20-1 to TRBJ2-7, with 7 bases lining up with TRBD2. The CDR3 sequence is 11 residues long. With 5 bases clipped from V and 6 bases from J, the junction kept 4 bases outside the gene matches. Germline CDR1 is DFQATT and CDR2 is SNEGSKA (reference sequence). The CDR3 here is CSARRLAEQYF. CDR3 bases: TGCAGTGCTCGCCGACTAGCCGAGCAGTACTTC.

The chain carries TRBV30 and TRBJ2-5; D is possibly TRBD1 (6 bases). V was pared by 3 bases and J by 3 bases, with 14 bases between. Per the germline V gene, CDR1 is GTSNPN and CDR2 is SVGIG (reference sequence). CDR3 length: 14 residues. The CDR3 loop is CAWREFGTKETQYF. CDR3 bases: TGTGCCTGGAGGGAATTCGGGACAAAAGAGACCCAGTACTTC.

This sequence joins TRBV7-7 and TRBJ2-1; TRBD2 aligns across 10 bases. Trimming cost V 1 base and J 7 bases; bases outside gene matches: 4. The germline V gene encodes CDR1 SSHAT and CDR2 FNYEAQ (reference sequence). The CDR3 consists of 15 residues. The CDR3 DNA reads TGTGCCAGCAGCTTAGGGCTAGCGGGAGTTAATGAGCAGTTCTTC. Protein sequence: CASSLGLAGVNEQFF.

As for this clone: At one end, the junction sequence differs from germline, possibly due to a read error. V is TRBV5-1 and J is TRBJ1-6; D gene unclear. Germline CDR1 and CDR2: SGHRS and YFSETQ. The CDR3 has 14 residues. The chain's CDR3 is CASSLDPPISPPHF. The CDR3 region has the DNA TGCGCCAGCAGCCTGGACCCTCCGATCTCACCCCCCCACTTT.

V usage is TRBV19 and J usage is TRBJ2-3; D is undetermined. CDR1 and CDR2 from the germline V gene are LNHDA and SQIVND (reference sequence). The CDR3 runs 16 residues. With 4 bases removed from V and 2 bases from J, the gap between germline ends came to 16 bases. The CDR3 DNA follows: TGTGCCAGTAGTACTCGAAAGAGAATGATCACAGATACGCAGTATTTT. Amino acids: CASSTRKRMITDTQYF.